Detailed here is one T cell receptor beta chain. The source of the sample is a study of T cell responses to AZD1222 COVID-19 vaccine. CDR1 SGDLS and CDR2 YYNGEE come from the germline V gene. Trimming shortened V by 3 bases and J by 0 bases, and 16 bases separated the two germline ends. This CDR3 comprises 16 residues. The repertoire was sequenced with immunoSEQ multiplex PCR; TCRdb's copy has only in-frame clones and lacks some. Of about 120,000 clones listed, roughly 89% are singletons. The chain uses TRBV9 and TRBJ2-7; either TRBD1 or TRBD2 may fit D (5 bases each). The TCR comes from an adult who received the AZD1222 COVID-19 vaccine. The material sequenced was peripheral blood, taken 28 days after the second AZD1222 dose. DNA for the CDR3: TGTGCCAGCAGCGCGTATGGACGGGGCGGCTCCTACGAGCAGTACTTC. It translates to CASSAYGRGGSYEQYF.